This T cell receptor beta chain was found in a study of graft-versus-host responses after intestinal transplantation. Study outcomes and limitations: Early post-transplant declines in HvG were associated with peak levels of circulating GvH clones.

About this clone: Antigen: not known.

TCRdb's table, derived via immunoSEQ multiplex PCR, lists solely in-frame clones and lacks some. The sample shows 85,000 to 100,000 clones, roughly 88% of them seen only once. V lost 2 bases, J lost 6 bases, and 15 bases lay in between. The CDR3 is 15 residues long. Germline loops: CDR1 SGHTA, CDR2 FQGNSA. This sample comprised unstimulated CD4+ T cells sorted from spleen or lymph node cells, obtained before intestinal transplant. The rearrangement uses TRBV7-2 and TRBJ2-3; a possible D gene is TRBD2 (6 bases). The source of this sequence is a human donor who received an intestinal transplant. The DNA of the CDR3 is TGTGCCAGCAGCTTAAGTGGCGGGACCTGGGATACGCAGTATTTT. It is translated as CASSLSGGTWDTQYF.